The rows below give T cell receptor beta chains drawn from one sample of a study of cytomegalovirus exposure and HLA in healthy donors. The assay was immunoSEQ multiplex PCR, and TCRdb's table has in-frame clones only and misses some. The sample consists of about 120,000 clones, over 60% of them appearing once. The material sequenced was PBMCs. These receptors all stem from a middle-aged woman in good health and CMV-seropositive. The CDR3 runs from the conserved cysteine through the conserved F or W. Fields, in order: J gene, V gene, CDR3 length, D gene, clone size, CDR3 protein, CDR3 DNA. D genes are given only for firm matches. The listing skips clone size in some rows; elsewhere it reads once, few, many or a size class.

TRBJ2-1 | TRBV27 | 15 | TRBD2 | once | CASRYSSGTVNEQFF | TGTGCCAGCAGGTATTCTAGCGGGACCGTCAATGAGCAGTTCTTC
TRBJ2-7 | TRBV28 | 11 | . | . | CASSLEWEQYF | TGTGCCAGCAGTTTGGAGTGGGAGCAGTACTTC
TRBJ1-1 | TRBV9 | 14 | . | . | CASSVGGSNLEAFF | TGTGCCAGCAGCGTAGGGGGCAGCAACCTTGAAGCTTTCTTT
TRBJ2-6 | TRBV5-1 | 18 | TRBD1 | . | CASSLGDSVFSGANVLTF | TGCGCCAGCAGCTTGGGGGACAGTGTCTTCTCTGGGGCCAACGTCCTGACTTTC
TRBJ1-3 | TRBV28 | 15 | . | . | CASSLGHLSGNTIYF | TGTGCCAGCAGCCTAGGACACCTCTCTGGAAACACCATATATTTT
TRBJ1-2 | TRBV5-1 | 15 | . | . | CASSSRTEANYGYTF | TGCGCCAGCAGCTCGAGGACAGAAGCTAACTATGGCTACACCTTC
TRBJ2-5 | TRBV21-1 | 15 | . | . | CASSKVGHRGETQYF | TGTGCCAGCAGCAAAGTTGGCCATAGAGGGGAGACCCAGTACTTC
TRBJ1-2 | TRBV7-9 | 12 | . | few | CASSQGRSGYTF | TGTGCCAGCAGCCAGGGGCGGAGTGGCTACACCTTC
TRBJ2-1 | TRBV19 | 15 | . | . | CASSGLPSSYNEQFF | TGTGCCAGTAGTGGACTCCCAAGCTCCTACAATGAGCAGTTCTTC
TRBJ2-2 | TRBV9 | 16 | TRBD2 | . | CASSGASGSNTGELFF | TGTGCCAGCAGCGGAGCTAGCGGGTCGAACACCGGGGAGCTGTTTTTT
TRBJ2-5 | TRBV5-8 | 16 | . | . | CASSLGYSSLQETQYF | TGTGCCAGCAGCTTGGGGTACAGCTCCTTGCAAGAGACCCAGTACTTC
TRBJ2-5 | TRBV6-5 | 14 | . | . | CASSPPARPETQYF | TGTGCCAGCAGCCCCCCGGCTAGACCGGAGACCCAGTACTTC
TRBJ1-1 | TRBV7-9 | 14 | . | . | CASSSTNTNTEAFF | TGTGCCAGCAGCTCCACTAATACGAACACTGAAGCTTTCTTT
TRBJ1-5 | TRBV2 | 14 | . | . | CASSLGGKNQPQHF | TGTGCCAGCAGCCTAGGGGGAAAAAATCAGCCCCAGCATTTT
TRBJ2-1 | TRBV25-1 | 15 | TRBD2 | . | CASSPIGGRANEQFF | TGTGCCAGCAGTCCTATCGGCGGGAGGGCCAATGAGCAGTTCTTC
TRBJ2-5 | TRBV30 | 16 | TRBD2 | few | CAWRKIAGGRGETQYF | TGTGCCTGGAGGAAGATAGCGGGGGGCCGGGGAGAGACCCAGTACTTC
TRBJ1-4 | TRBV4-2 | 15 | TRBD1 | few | CASSQDGRGLEKLFF | TGTGCCAGCAGCCAAGATGGCAGGGGGCTGGAAAAACTGTTTTTT
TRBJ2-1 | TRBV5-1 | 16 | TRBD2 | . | CASSRLAGVSYNEQFF | TGCGCCAGCAGCCGACTAGCGGGAGTCTCCTACAATGAGCAGTTCTTC
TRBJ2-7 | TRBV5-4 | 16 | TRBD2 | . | CASSPGGGSGKTEQYF | TGTGCCAGCAGCCCGGGGGGTGGGAGTGGTAAAACCGAGCAGTACTTC
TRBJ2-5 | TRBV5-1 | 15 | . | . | CASSLGGLGRETQYF | TGCGCCAGCAGCTTGGGAGGGCTTGGGCGAGAGACCCAGTACTTC
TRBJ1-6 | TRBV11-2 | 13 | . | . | CASSYQGRSPLHF | TGTGCCAGCAGCTACCAGGGTCGCTCACCCCTCCACTTT
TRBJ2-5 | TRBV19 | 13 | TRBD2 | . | CASSYLAGRTQYF | TGTGCCAGTAGTTATCTAGCGGGGAGGACCCAGTACTTC
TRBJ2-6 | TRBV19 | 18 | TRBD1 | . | CASSARQGTFSGANVLTF | TGTGCCAGTAGTGCCCGACAGGGGACGTTCTCTGGGGCCAACGTCCTGACTTTC
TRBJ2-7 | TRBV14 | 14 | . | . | CASSHSIDSYEQYF | TGTGCCAGCAGCCACTCAATCGACAGCTACGAGCAGTACTTC
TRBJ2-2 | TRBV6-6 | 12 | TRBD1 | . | CASRTGGGELFF | TGTGCCAGCAGGACAGGGGGCGGGGAGCTGTTTTTT
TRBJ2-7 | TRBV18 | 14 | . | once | CASSPPGIGYEQYF | TGTGCCAGCTCACCCCCGGGTATCGGGTACGAGCAGTACTTC
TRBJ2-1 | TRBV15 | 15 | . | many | CATSRERGTYNEQFF | TGTGCCACCAGCAGAGAGCGGGGAACCTACAATGAGCAGTTCTTC
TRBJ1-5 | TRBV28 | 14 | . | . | CASRYHVPGQPQHF | TGTGCCAGCAGGTACCACGTTCCGGGGCAGCCCCAGCATTTT
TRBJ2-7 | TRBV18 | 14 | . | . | CASSTGTQGYEQYF | TGTGCCAGCTCAACAGGTACCCAGGGGTACGAGCAGTACTTC
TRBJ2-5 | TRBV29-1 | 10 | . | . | CSAEEETQYF | TGCAGCGCGGAGGAAGAGACCCAGTACTTC
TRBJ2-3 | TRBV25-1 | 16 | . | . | CASSELVSGGTDTQYF | TGTGCCAGCAGTGAACTGGTATCGGGGGGCACAGATACGCAGTATTTT
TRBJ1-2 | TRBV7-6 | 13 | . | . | CASSPRGINGYTF | TGTGCCAGCAGCCCTAGGGGTATCAATGGCTACACCTTC
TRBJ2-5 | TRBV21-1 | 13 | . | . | CAGLGDRTETQYF | TGTGCCGGCCTCGGGGACAGAACAGAGACCCAGTACTTC
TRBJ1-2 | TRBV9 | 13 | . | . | CASNGQSDAGYPF | TGTGCCAGCAACGGGCAGTCGGATGCGGGCTACCCCTTC
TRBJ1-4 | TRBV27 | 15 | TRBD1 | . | CASSFIDRVNEKLFF | TGTGCCAGCAGTTTTATCGACAGGGTTAATGAAAAACTGTTTTTT
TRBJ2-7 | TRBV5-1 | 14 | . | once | CASSLGGTGYEQYF | TGCGCCAGCAGCTTGGGGGGTACAGGTTACGAGCAGTACTTC
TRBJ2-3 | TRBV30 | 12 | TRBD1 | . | CACGQVTDTQYF | TGTGCCTGCGGACAGGTCACAGATACGCAGTATTTT
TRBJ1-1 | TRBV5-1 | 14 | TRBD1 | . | CASSQGALSTEAFF | TGCGCCAGCAGCCAGGGGGCTCTGAGCACTGAAGCTTTCTTT
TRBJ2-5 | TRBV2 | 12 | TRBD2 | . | CASSAGGETQYF | TGTGCCAGCAGTGCGGGGGGGGAGACCCAGTACTTC
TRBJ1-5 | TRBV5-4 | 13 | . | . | CASSLEGVQPQHF | TGTGCCAGCAGCTTGGAGGGGGTTCAGCCCCAGCATTTT
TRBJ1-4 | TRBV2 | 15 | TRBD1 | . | CASSGQGATNEKLFF | TGTGCCAGCAGTGGACAGGGAGCAACTAATGAAAAACTGTTTTTT
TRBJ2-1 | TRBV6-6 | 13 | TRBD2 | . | CAGTSGAYNEQFF | TGTGCCGGGACTAGCGGGGCCTACAATGAGCAGTTCTTC
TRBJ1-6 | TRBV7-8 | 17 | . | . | CASSLASRSSYNSPLHF | TGTGCCAGCAGCTTAGCTTCAAGGAGCTCCTATAATTCACCCCTCCACTTT
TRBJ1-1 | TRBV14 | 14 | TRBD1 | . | CASSQALQGAEAFF | TGTGCCAGCAGCCAAGCCCTTCAGGGGGCTGAAGCTTTCTTT